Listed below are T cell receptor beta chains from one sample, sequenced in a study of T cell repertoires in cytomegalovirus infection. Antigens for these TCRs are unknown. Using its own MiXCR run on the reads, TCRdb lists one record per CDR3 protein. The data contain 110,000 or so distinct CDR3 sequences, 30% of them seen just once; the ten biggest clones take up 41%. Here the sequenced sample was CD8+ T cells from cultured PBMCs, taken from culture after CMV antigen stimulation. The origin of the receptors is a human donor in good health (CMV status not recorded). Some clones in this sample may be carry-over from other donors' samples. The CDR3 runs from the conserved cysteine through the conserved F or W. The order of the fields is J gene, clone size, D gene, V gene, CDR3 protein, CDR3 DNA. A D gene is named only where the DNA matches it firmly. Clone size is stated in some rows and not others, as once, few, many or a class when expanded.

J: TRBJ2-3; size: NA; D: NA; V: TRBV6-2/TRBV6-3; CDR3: CASGVWRATDTQYF; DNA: TGTGCCAGCGGCGTTTGGAGGGCCACAGATACGCAGTATTTT
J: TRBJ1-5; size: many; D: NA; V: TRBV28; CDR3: CASSFQIGQPNQPQHF; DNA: TGTGCCAGCAGTTTTCAGATAGGGCAGCCAAATCAGCCCCAGCATTTT
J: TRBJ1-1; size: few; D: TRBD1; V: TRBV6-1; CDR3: CASSEGGLDRAFGVTEAFF; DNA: TGTGCCAGCAGTGAAGGTGGGTTGGACAGGGCCTTCGGGGTCACTGAAGCTTTCTTT
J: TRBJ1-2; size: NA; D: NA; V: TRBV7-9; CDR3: CASSLAWQGGYGYTF; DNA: TGTGCCAGCAGCTTAGCCTGGCAGGGTGGCTATGGCTACACCTTC
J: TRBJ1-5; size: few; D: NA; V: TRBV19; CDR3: CASNSGNQPQHF; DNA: TGTGCCAGTAACTCGGGCAATCAGCCCCAGCATTTT
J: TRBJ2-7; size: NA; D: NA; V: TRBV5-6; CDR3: CASSPDRSPYTYEQYF; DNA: TGTGCCAGCAGCCCTGACAGGAGCCCATATACCTACGAGCAGTACTTC
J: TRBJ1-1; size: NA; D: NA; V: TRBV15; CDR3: CATRKSTASNTEAFF; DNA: TGTGCCACCAGGAAGTCGACAGCTTCTAACACTGAAGCTTTCTTT
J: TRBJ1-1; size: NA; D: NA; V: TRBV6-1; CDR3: CASRTGLQTTEAFF; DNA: TGTGCCAGCAGGACGGGACTGCAGACCACTGAAGCTTTCTTT
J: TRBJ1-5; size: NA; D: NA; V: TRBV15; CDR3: CATSRSRNQPQHF; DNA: TGTGCCACCAGCAGATCGAGAAATCAGCCCCAGCATTTT
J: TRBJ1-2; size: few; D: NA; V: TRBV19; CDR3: CASSSWGFTLRPLDRGYTF; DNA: TGTGCCAGTAGTTCGTGGGGTTTTACCCTCCGACCCCTTGATAGGGGCTACACCTTC
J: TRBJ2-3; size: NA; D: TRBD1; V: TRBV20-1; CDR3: CSARITGTETTDTQYF; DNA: TGCAGTGCGCGGATAACCGGGACAGAGACCACAGATACGCAGTATTTT
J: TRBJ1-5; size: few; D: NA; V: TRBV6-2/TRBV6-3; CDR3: CASKETVSNQPQHF; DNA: TGTGCCAGCAAAGAGACGGTTAGCAATCAGCCCCAGCATTTT
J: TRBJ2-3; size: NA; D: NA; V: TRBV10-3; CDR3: CAISGLVTSTDTQYF; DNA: TGTGCCATCAGTGGACTAGTGACTTCCACAGATACGCAGTATTTT
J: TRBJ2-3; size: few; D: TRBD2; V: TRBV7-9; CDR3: CASSPGTSWGTDTQYF; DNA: TGTGCCAGCAGCCCAGGGACTAGCTGGGGCACAGATACGCAGTATTTT
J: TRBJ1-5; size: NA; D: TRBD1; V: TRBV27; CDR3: CASSQPGQHSIQHF; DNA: TGTGCCAGCTCCCAACCGGGACAGCATTCGATCCAGCATTTT
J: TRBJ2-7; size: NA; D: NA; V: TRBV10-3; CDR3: CAISVGYEQYF; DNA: TGTGCCATCAGTGTTGGGTACGAGCAGTACTTC
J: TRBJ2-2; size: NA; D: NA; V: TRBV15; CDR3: CATSRGFGTRELFF; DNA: TGTGCCACCAGCAGAGGGTTTGGGACCAGGGAGCTGTTTTTT
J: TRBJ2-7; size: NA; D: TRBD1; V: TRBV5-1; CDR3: CASSLTWDRRSYEQYF; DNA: TGCGCCAGCAGCTTGACGTGGGACAGGAGGTCCTACGAGCAGTACTTC
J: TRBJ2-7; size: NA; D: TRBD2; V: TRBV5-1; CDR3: CASSLRGGEGREQYF; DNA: TGCGCCAGCAGCTTGCGGGGGGGCGAGGGTCGCGAGCAGTACTTC
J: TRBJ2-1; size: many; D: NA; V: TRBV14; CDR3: CASSLREQGSSYNEQFF; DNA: TGTGCCAGCAGCCTTAGGGAGCAGGGGAGCTCCTACAATGAGCAGTTCTTC
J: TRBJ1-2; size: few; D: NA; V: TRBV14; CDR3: CASSQDREVADRGYTF; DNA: TGTGCCAGCAGCCAAGATCGGGAGGTGGCGGACCGGGGCTACACCTTC
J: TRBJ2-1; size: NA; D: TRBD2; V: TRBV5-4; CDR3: CASSLYGGLAGYNEQFF; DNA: TGTGCCAGCAGCTTGTATGGGGGCCTAGCGGGTTACAATGAGCAGTTCTTC
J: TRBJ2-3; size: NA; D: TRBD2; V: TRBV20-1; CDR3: CSVGSGGPTDTQYF; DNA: TGCAGTGTTGGCAGCGGGGGACCCACAGATACGCAGTATTTT
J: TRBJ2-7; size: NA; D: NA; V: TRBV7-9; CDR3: CASSLVSDYEQYF; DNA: TGTGCCAGCAGCTTAGTATCGGATTACGAGCAGTACTTC
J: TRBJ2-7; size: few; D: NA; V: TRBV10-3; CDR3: CAISADSSYEQYF; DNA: TGTGCCATCAGTGCCGACAGCTCCTACGAGCAGTACTTC
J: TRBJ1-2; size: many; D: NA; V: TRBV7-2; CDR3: CASSFSLYGYTF; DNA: TGTGCCAGCAGCTTTAGCTTGTATGGCTACACCTTC
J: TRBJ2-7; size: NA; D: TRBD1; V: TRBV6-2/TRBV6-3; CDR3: CASSYPGGALYEQYF; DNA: TGTGCCAGCAGTTACCCAGGGGGCGCGTTGTACGAGCAGTACTTC
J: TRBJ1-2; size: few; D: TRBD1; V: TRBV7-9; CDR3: CASSPYRGDGYTF; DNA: TGTGCCAGCAGCCCTTACAGGGGGGACGGCTACACCTTC
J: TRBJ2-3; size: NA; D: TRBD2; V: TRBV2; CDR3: CASSRPGTSGGTRTDTQYF; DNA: TGTGCCAGCAGTCGCCCCGGGACTAGCGGGGGGACCCGCACAGATACGCAGTATTTT
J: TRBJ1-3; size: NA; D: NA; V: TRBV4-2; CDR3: CATQPRLTTGGNTIYF; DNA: TGTGCTACCCAGCCAAGGTTAACGACAGGTGGAAACACCATATATTTT
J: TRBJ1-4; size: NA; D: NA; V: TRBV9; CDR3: CASSVDSFNEKLFF; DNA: TGTGCCAGCAGCGTAGACAGCTTTAATGAAAAACTGTTTTTT
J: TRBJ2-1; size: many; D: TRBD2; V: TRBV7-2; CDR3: CASSLTPPGTSFSDEQFF; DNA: TGTGCCAGCAGCCTTACCCCCCCGGGGACTAGCTTTTCGGATGAGCAGTTCTTC
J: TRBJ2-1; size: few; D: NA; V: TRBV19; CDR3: CASSIAESAYNEQFF; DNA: TGTGCCAGTAGTATAGCGGAGTCCGCCTACAATGAGCAGTTCTTC
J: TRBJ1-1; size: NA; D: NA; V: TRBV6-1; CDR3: CASSDYGMVMNTEAFF; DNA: TGTGCCAGCAGTGACTACGGTATGGTGATGAACACTGAAGCTTTCTTT
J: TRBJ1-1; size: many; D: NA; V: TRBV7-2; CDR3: CASSLGVGFSEAFF; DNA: TGTGCCAGCAGCTTAGGGGTAGGGTTCTCTGAAGCTTTCTTT
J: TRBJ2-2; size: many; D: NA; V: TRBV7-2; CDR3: CASSYRVPPNGELFF; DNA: TGTGCCAGCAGCTACCGGGTTCCTCCCAACGGGGAGCTGTTTTTT
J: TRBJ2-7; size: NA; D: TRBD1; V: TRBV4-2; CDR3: CASSQEGAGTGWYEQYF; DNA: TGTGCCAGCAGCCAAGAAGGGGCCGGGACAGGGTGGTACGAGCAGTACTTC
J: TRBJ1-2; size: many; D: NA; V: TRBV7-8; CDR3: CASSANRAPTYGYTF; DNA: TGTGCCAGCAGCGCTAACAGGGCTCCAACCTATGGCTACACCTTC
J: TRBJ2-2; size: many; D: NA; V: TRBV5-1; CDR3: CASRAGQNTGELFF; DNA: TGCGCCAGCAGAGCCGGACAGAACACCGGGGAGCTGTTTTTT
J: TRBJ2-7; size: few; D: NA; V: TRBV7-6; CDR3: CASSLATGSWEQYF; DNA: TGTGCCAGCAGCTTAGCAACGGGGTCGTGGGAGCAGTACTTC
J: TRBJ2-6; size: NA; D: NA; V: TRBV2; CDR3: CASGRRANVLSF; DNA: TGTGCCAGCGGCAGGCGGGCCAACGTCCTGTCTTTC
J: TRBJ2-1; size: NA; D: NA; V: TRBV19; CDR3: CASTYSFGNGEQFF; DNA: TGTGCCAGTACTTACTCGTTCGGTAACGGTGAGCAGTTCTTC
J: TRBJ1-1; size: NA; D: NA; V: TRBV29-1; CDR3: CSVDEWGGKWMGTEAFF; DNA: TGCAGCGTTGATGAATGGGGGGGCAAGTGGATGGGCACTGAAGCTTTCTTT
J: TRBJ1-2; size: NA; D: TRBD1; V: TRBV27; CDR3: CASSTNSGTGVRGGYTF; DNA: TGTGCCAGCAGTACCAACTCCGGGACAGGGGTTCGGGGAGGCTACACCTTC
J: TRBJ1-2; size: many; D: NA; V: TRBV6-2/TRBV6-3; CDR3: CASSYKEQTPFAF; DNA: TGTGCCAGCAGTTACAAGGAACAGACACCTTTCGCCTTC
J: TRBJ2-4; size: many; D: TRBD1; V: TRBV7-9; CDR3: CASSSNLPGQGTKNIQYF; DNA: TGTGCCAGCAGTTCTAACCTTCCGGGACAGGGTACCAAAAACATTCAGTACTTC
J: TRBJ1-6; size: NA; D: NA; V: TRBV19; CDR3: CASQTARDYNSPLHF; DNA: TGTGCCAGTCAGACAGCCCGGGACTATAATTCACCCCTCCACTTT
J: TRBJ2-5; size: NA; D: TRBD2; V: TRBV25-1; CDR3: CASSAGGAGLETQYF; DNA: TGTGCCAGCAGTGCCGGGGGGGCCGGTTTAGAGACCCAGTACTTC
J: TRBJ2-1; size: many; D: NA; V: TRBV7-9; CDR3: CASSLEGSGDPRQFF; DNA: TGTGCCAGCAGCTTAGAGGGGTCCGGGGACCCAAGGCAGTTCTTC
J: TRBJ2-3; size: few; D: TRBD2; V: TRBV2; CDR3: CASRPTSGDTDTQYF; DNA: TGTGCCAGCAGACCTACTAGCGGGGACACAGATACGCAGTATTTT
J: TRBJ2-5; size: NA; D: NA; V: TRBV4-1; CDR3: CASSQELGGWETQNF; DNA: TGCGCCAGCAGCCAAGAGTTGGGGGGTTGGGAGACCCAGAACTTC
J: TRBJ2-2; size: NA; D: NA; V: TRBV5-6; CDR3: CASSLGGQGRTGELFF; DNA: TGTGCCAGCAGCTTGGGGGGCCAGGGGCGCACCGGGGAGCTGTTTTTT
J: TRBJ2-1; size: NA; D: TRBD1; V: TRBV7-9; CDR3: CASSGTAENF; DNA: TGTGCCAGCAGCGGGACAGCCGAAAACTTC
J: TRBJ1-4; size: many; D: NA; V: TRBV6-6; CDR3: CASSYSPRGTLDEKLFF; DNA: TGTGCCAGCAGTTACTCACCCCGGGGGACCCTTGATGAAAAACTGTTTTTT
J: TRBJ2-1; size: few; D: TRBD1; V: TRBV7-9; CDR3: CASSLQRGRVNEQFF; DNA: TGTGCCAGCAGCTTACAGAGGGGGCGCGTTAATGAGCAGTTCTTC
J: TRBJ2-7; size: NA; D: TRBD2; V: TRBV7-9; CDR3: CASSFPSGGAPYEQYF; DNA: TGTGCCAGCAGCTTCCCTAGCGGGGGGGCCCCTTATGAGCAGTACTTC
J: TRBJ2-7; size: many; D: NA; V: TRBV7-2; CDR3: CASSLAHQSSYEQYF; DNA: TGTGCCAGCAGCTTAGCGCATCAGAGCTCCTACGAGCAGTACTTC
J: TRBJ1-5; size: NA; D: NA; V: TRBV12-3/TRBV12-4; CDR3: CASSHTETYQPQHF; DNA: TGTGCCAGCAGTCACACCGAAACATATCAGCCCCAGCATTTT
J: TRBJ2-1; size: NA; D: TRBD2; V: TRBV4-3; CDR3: CASSQESGLAGAKNEQFF; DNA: TGCGCCAGCAGCCAAGAATCCGGACTAGCGGGGGCGAAGAATGAGCAGTTCTTC
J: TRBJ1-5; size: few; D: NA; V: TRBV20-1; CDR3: CSAAWVDSNQPQHF; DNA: TGCAGTGCAGCTTGGGTAGATAGCAATCAGCCCCAGCATTTT